This T cell receptor beta chain was identified in a study of blood T cells in healthy people across ages. Findings of the study overall: Per million T cells, the diversity of TCR beta decreased roughly linearly as age advanced.

On this clonotype itself: As yet, its antigen is unknown.

The use of a sample-barcoded 5' primer and a J-beta primer mix characterized a second PCR of about 7 to 12 cycles. Using its own MiXCR run on the 5' RACE reads, TCRdb lists one record per CDR3 protein. This repertoire shows about 1.4 million distinct CDR3 sequences, 59% found once; its top ten account for over 6.5%. V was cut by 2 bases and J by 1 base, with 9 bases left in between. CDR1 is MNHEY and CDR2 is SVGAGI in the germline V gene. The CDR3 length is 14 residues. This TCR was sampled from a man aged 18 to 30 in good health. Sequenced sample: blood. The J gene is TRBJ2-7, the V gene TRBV6-5; no reliable D call. CDR3 nucleotide sequence: TGTGCCAGCAGTTACGCCAGGAAATCCTACGAGCAGTACTTC. It specifies CASSYARKSYEQYF.